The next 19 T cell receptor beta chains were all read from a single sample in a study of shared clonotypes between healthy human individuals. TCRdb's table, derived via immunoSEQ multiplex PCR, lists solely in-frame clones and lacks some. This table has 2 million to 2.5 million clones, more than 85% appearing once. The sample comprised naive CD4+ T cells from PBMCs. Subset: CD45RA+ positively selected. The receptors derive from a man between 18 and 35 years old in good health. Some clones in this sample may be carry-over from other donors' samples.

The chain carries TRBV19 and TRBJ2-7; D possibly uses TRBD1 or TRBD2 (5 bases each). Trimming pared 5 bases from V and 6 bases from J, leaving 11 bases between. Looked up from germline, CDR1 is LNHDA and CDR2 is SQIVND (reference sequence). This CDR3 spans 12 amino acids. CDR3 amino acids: CASSFGASEQYF. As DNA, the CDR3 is TGTGCCAGTAGTTTCGGGGCTAGCGAGCAGTACTTC.

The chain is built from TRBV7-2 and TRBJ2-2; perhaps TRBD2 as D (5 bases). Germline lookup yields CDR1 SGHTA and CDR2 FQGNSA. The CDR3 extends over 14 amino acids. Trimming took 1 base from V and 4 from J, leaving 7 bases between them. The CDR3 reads CASSLVDSTGELFF. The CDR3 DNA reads TGTGCCAGCAGCTTAGTGGACTCCACCGGGGAGCTGTTTTTT.

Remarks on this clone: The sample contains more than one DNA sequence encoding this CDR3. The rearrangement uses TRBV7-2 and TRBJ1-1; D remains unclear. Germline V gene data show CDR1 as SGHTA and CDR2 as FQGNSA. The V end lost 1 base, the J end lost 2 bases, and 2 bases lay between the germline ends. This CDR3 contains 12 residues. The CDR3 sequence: CASSLVNTEAFF. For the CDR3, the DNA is TGTGCCAGCAGCTTAGTAAACACTGAAGCTTTCTTT.

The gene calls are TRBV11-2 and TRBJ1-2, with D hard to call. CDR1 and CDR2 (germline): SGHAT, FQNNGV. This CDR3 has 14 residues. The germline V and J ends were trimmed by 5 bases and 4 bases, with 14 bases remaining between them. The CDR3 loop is CASSGSTAAYGYTF. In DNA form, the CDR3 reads TGTGCCAGCAGCGGAAGCACAGCAGCCTATGGCTACACCTTC.

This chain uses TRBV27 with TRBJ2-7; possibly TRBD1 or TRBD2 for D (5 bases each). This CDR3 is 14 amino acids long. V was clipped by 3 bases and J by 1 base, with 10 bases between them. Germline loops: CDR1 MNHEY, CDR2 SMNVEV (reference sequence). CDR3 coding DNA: TGTGCCAGCAGTTTCCAGGGCGGGTCCTACGAGCAGTACTTC. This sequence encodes CASSFQGGSYEQYF.

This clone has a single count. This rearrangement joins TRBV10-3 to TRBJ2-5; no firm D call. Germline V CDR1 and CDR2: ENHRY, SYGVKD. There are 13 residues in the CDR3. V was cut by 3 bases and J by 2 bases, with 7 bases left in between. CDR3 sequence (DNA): TGTGCCATCAGTGAACGGAATCAAGAGACCCAGTACTTC. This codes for CAISERNQETQYF.

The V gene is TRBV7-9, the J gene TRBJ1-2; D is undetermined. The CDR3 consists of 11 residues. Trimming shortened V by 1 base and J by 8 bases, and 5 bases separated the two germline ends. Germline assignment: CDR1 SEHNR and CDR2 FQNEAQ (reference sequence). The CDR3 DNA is TGTGCCAGCAGCTTAGGATTCGGCTACACCTTC. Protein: CASSLGFGYTF.

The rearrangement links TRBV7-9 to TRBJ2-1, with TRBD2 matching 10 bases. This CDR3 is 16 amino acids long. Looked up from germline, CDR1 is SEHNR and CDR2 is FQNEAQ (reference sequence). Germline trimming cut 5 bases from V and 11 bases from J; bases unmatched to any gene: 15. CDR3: CASSPRGTSDQYKQFF. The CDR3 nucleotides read TGTGCCAGCAGCCCTAGGGGGACTAGCGACCAGTATAAGCAGTTCTTC.

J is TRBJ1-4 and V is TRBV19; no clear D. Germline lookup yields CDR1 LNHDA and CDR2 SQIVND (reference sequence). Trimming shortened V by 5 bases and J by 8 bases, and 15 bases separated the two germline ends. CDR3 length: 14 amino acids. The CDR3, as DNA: TGTGCCAGTAGTCAACTGTGGGTTGAAGAAAAACTGTTTTTT. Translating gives CASSQLWVEEKLFF. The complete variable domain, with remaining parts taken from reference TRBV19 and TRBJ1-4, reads DGGITQSPKYLFRKEGQNVTLSCEQNLNHDAMYWYRQDPGQGLRLIYYSQIVNDFQKGDIAEGYSVSREKKESFPLTVTSAQKNPTAFYLCASSQLWVEEKLFFGSGTQLSVL.

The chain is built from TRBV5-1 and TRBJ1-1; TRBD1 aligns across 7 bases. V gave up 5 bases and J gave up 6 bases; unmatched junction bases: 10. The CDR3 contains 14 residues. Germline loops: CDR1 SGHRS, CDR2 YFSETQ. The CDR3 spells CASRGLTGVAEAFF. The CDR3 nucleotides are TGCGCCAGCAGGGGACTCACAGGGGTGGCTGAAGCTTTCTTT.

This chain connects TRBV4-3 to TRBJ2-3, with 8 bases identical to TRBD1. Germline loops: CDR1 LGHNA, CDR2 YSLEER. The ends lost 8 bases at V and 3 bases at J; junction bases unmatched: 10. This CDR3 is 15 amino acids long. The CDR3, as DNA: TGCGCCAGCGGAAGGACAGGGCTTGTGACAGATACGCAGTATTTT. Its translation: CASGRTGLVTDTQYF.

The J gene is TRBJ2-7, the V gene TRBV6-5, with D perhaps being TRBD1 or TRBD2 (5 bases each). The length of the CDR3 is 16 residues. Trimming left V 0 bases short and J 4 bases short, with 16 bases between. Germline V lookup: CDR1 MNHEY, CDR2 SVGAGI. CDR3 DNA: TGTGCCAGCAGTTACTCTCCGAGAGGGGATGGGTACGAGCAGTACTTC. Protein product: CASSYSPRGDGYEQYF.

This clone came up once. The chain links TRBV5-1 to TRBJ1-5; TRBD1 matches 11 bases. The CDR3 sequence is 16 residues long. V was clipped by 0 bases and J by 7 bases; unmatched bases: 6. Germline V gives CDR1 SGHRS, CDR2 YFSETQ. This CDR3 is CASSLDWGQGGQPQHF. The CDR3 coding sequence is TGCGCCAGCAGCTTGGATTGGGGACAGGGGGGCCAGCCCCAGCATTTT.

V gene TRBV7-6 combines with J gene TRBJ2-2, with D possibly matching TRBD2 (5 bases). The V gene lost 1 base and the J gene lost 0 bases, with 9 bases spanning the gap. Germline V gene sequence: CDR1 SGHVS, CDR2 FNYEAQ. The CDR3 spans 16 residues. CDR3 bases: TGTGCCAGCAGCTTAGAGCAACTAGCGAACACCGGGGAGCTGTTTTTT. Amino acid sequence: CASSLEQLANTGELFF.

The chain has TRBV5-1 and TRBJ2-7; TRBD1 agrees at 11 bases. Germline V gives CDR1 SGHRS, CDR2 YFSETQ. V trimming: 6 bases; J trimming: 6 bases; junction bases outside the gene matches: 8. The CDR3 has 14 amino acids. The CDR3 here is CASNPGTGGGEQYF. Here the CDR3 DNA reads TGCGCCAGCAACCCCGGGACAGGGGGGGGCGAGCAGTACTTC.

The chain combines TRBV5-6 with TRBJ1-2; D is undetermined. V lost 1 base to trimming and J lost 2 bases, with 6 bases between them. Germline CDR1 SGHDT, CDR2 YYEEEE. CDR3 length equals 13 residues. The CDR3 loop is CASSLTRNYGYTF. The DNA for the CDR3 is TGTGCCAGCAGCTTGACCAGAAACTATGGCTACACCTTC. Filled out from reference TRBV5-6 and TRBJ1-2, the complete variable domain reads DAGVTQSPTHLIKTRGQQVTLRCSPKSGHDTVSWYQQALGQGPQFIFQYYEEEERQRGNFPDRFSGHQFPNYSSELNVNALLLGDSALYLCASSLTRNYGYTFGSGTRLTVV.

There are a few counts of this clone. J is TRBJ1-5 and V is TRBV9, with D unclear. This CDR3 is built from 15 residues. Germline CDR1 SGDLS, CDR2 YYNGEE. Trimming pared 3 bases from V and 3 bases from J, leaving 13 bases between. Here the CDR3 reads CASSADGDFNQPQHF. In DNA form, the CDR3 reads TGTGCCAGCAGCGCGGACGGAGATTTCAATCAGCCCCAGCATTTT.

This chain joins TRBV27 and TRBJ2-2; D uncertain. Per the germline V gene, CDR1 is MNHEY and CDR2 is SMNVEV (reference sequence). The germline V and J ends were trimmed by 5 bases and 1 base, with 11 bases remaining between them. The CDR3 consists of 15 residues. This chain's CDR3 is CASSPPKKNTGELFF. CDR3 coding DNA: TGTGCCAGCAGTCCCCCTAAAAAGAACACCGGGGAGCTGTTTTTT.

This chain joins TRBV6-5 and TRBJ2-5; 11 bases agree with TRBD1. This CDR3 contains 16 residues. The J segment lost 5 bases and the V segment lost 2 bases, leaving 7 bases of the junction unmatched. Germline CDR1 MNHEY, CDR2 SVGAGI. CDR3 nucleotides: TGTGCCAGCAGTTACCCAGGGACAGGGGGTCAGGAGACCCAGTACTTC. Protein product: CASSYPGTGGQETQYF.